The 16 T cell receptor beta chains presented below share a single source sample, sequenced in a study of T cell responses to AZD1222 COVID-19 vaccine. The assay was immunoSEQ multiplex PCR, and TCRdb's table has in-frame clones only and misses some. The data hold around 88,000 clones, with almost 90% observed a single time. This specimen consisted of peripheral blood, obtained on day 0 of MenACWY control vaccination. Receptors originate from an adult in good health.

The V and J genes are TRBV5-4 and TRBJ2-5; 9 bases fit TRBD2. V was clipped by 4 bases and J by 4 bases; unmatched bases: 8. The CDR3 is 15 amino acids. CDR1 SGHNT and CDR2 YYREEE come from the germline V gene (reference sequence). This chain's CDR3 is CASSLPSGAGETQYF. The CDR3 DNA sequence: TGTGCCAGCAGCCTTCCTAGCGGGGCGGGAGAGACCCAGTACTTC.

The chain links TRBV19 to TRBJ2-2; D is unclear. This CDR3 spans 14 amino acids. Germline V gene lookup returns CDR1 LNHDA and CDR2 SQIVND (reference sequence). V was pared by 1 base and J by 8 bases, with 11 bases between. The CDR3 DNA sequence: TGTGCCAGTAGTATAGGGTCCTTTGCGGGGGAGCTGTTTTTT. Translating it yields CASSIGSFAGELFF.

This clone has a single count. The V and J genes are TRBV28 and TRBJ1-4; 9 nucleotides line up with TRBD1. Trimming cost V 6 bases and J 8 bases; bases outside gene matches: 7. The germline V gene has CDR1 MDHEN and CDR2 SYDVKM. This CDR3 is 14 amino acids long. The CDR3 DNA follows: TGTGCCAGCAGAGACAGGGGGGACGGCGAAAAACTGTTTTTT. It yields the protein CASRDRGDGEKLFF.

This clone is a singleton in its sample. The chain recombines TRBV4-2 with TRBJ1-1; possible D gene TRBD1, 6 bases. CDR1 and CDR2 (germline): LGHNA, YNFKEQ. This CDR3 is 14 amino acids long. Trimming shortened V by 4 bases and J by 1 base, and 10 bases separated the two germline ends. The chain's CDR3 is CASSLGTPNTEAFF. The CDR3 bases are TGTGCCAGCAGCCTCGGGACACCGAACACTGAAGCTTTCTTT.

This chain joins TRBV7-2 and TRBJ1-4; 10 positions match TRBD1. In germline, CDR1 is SGHTA, CDR2 FQGNSA. V dropped 5 bases and J dropped 7; count of bases not matched to a gene: 4. The CDR3 contains 14 residues. In DNA, the CDR3 is TGTGCCAGCAGCAGGGACAGGGGAGGTGAAAAACTGTTTTTT. Residues: CASSRDRGGEKLFF.

The chain combines TRBV6-5 with TRBJ1-6; tentative D call: TRBD1 (6 bases). Germline CDR1 and CDR2: MNHEY and SVGAGI. This CDR3 spans 14 amino acids. V lost 10 bases, J lost 6 bases, and 16 bases lay in between. CDR3 residues: CATQGLQSNSPLHF. The CDR3 DNA sequence: TGTGCCACACAGGGTTTACAGAGTAATTCACCCCTCCACTTT.

This clone appeared once. The rearrangement joins TRBV19 to TRBJ1-1; a weak D match, TRBD1 (5 bases). The germline gives CDR1 LNHDA, CDR2 SQIVND (reference sequence). This CDR3 has 14 residues. Trimming removed 6 bases from V and 5 bases from J, with 16 bases in between. CDR3 sequence reads: CASRLDVGGTEAFF. Here the CDR3 DNA reads TGTGCCAGTAGACTAGATGTCGGGGGGACTGAAGCTTTCTTT.

The rearrangement links TRBV20-1 to TRBJ1-5; D is perhaps TRBD1 (6 bases). The CDR3 spans 14 residues. CDR1 is DFQATT, CDR2 SNEGSKA, per germline (reference sequence). Deletions cut 3 bases from V and 0 bases from J, with 9 bases between. The CDR3 coding sequence is TGCAGTGCTAGTAGGGGGAATAGCAATCAGCCCCAGCATTTT. It codes for CSASRGNSNQPQHF.

The V call is TRBV19, the J call TRBJ2-7; TRBD2 might be the D (5 bases). V lost 4 bases to trimming and J lost 3 bases, with 13 bases between them. The CDR3 sequence is 14 residues long. Germline assignment: CDR1 LNHDA and CDR2 SQIVND (reference sequence). The CDR3 nucleotides are TGTGCCAGTAGTACCCGGGGTGTTGACTACGAGCAGTACTTC. Protein: CASSTRGVDYEQYF.

The V call is TRBV7-2, the J call TRBJ2-1; TRBD2 matches 9 bases. The CDR3 has 14 amino acids. Germline CDR1 is SGHTA and CDR2 is FQGNSA. Trimming at V came to 2 bases and at J to 9 bases, leaving 5 bases not matched to a gene. CDR3 protein: CASSLILAGFEQFF. The CDR3 nucleotides are TGTGCCAGCAGCTTAATCCTAGCGGGGTTTGAGCAGTTCTTC.

The CDR3 nucleotides are TGTGCCAGCAGTTTAGGGGGGAGGACAGATACGCAGTATTTT. Protein product: CASSLGGRTDTQYF. This rearrangement joins TRBV28 to TRBJ2-3, with D tentatively TRBD2 (6 bases). V lost 2 bases to trimming and J lost 3 bases, with 9 bases between them. There are 14 residues in the CDR3. Germline-derived CDR1 and CDR2 are MDHEN and SYDVKM.

This clone has only one observation. V and J are TRBV6-4 and TRBJ2-3; 8 nucleotides agree with TRBD2. CDR1 is MRHNA and CDR2 is SNTAGT in the germline V gene. The CDR3 runs 22 residues. Trimming cost V 0 bases and J 1 base; bases outside gene matches: 21. The CDR3 reads CASSDSAAEGVAGRPCTDTQYF. In DNA, the CDR3 is TGTGCCAGCAGTGACTCGGCGGCGGAGGGGGTAGCGGGGAGACCCTGCACAGATACGCAGTATTTT.

The V and J genes are TRBV7-2 and TRBJ1-2; the match to TRBD1 covers 7 bases. In germline, CDR1 is SGHTA, CDR2 FQGNSA. This CDR3 comprises 14 residues. The trim removed 8 bases at V and 0 bases at J, leaving 6 bases unmatched. CDR3 sequence reads: CASGNRGANYGYTF. CDR3 coding DNA: TGTGCCAGCGGGAACAGGGGAGCTAACTATGGCTACACCTTC.

This rearrangement joins TRBV5-4 to TRBJ2-2, with TRBD1 as a possible D gene (5 bases). CDR3 length: 13 amino acids. The germline V and J ends were trimmed by 4 bases and 6 bases, with 10 bases remaining between them. The germline V gene encodes CDR1 SGHNT and CDR2 YYREEE (reference sequence). CDR3: CASSPQGAGELFF. DNA of the CDR3: TGTGCCAGCAGCCCCCAGGGTGCCGGGGAGCTGTTTTTT.

CDR3 nucleotide sequence: TGTGCCAGCACAAACAGGTTGGGTTCCTCCTATAATTCACCCCTCCACTTT. As protein: CASTNRLGSSYNSPLHF. The V call is TRBV11-2, the J call TRBJ1-6, with a possible D match to TRBD1 (5 bases). Germline lookup yields CDR1 SGHAT and CDR2 FQNNGV. CDR3 length equals 17 residues. With 7 bases removed from V and 0 bases from J, the gap between germline ends came to 16 bases.

This clone was counted between two and nine times. V usage is TRBV5-4 and J usage is TRBJ1-5; no reliable D call. The V end lost 2 bases, the J end lost 1 base, and 10 bases lay between the germline ends. The CDR3 consists of 15 residues. CDR1 and CDR2 (germline): SGHNT, YYREEE (reference sequence). This CDR3 is CASSFGGESNQPQHF. The CDR3 DNA sequence: TGTGCCAGCAGCTTCGGTGGGGAGAGCAATCAGCCCCAGCATTTT.